This T cell receptor beta chain was observed in a study of T-cell reconstitution after alpha-beta-depleted transplantation in children. The ends were cut back, 6 bases at V and 6 bases at J, with 21 bases in the middle. This CDR3 comprises 16 residues. CDR1 SGHTA and CDR2 FQGNSA come from the germline V gene. Unique molecular identifiers were incorporated when the TCRbeta library was constructed. TCRdb used MiXCR to reprocess the PCR reads, holding one entry per CDR3 protein. The repertoire holds around 300,000 distinct CDR3 sequences, with more than 20% as singletons. In this sample, this clonotype turned up a few times.

This clonotype was sampled from a male patient aged 10 to 17 who had a stem cell transplant for acute lymphoblastic leukemia, so the T cells may come from the graft donor. V is TRBV7-2 and J is TRBJ2-1; D remains ambiguous. Here the sequenced sample was PBMCs, mostly from graft donor cells, taken 180 days after TCRalphabeta/CD19-depleted stem cell transplant. DNA of the CDR3: TGTGCCAGCAGACCTGCTACCGTCCCCCTATTCAATGAGCAGTTCTTC. This encodes CASRPATVPLFNEQFF.